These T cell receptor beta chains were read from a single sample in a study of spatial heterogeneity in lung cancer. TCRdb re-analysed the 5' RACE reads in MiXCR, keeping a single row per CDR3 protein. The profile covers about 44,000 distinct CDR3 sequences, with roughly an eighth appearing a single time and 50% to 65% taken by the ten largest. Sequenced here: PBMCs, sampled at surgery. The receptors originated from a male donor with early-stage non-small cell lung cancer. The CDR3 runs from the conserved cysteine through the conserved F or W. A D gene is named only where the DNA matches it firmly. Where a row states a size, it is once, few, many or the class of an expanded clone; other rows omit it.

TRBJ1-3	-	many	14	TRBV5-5	TGTGCCAGCAGCTTGGATAGGTCTGGAAACACCATATATTTT	CASSLDRSGNTIYF
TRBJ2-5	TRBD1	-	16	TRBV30	TGTGCCTGGAGTTCCCGGGCAGGGGGCTATGTAGAGACCCAGTACTTC	CAWSSRAGGYVETQYF
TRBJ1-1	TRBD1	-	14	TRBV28	TGTGCCAGCACTTTGGAGGGGGCGCGTACTGAAGCTTTCTTT	CASTLEGARTEAFF
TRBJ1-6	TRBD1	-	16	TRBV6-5	TGTGCCAGCAGTTACGCCCGGGACAGGGGGAATTCACCCCTCCACTTT	CASSYARDRGNSPLHF
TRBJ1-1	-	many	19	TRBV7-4	TGTGCCAGCAGCTTAGGGCCCCTCCGCACGTCGTGTAAGAACACTGAAGCTTTCTTT	CASSLGPLRTSCKNTEAFF
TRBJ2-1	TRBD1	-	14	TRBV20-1	TGCAGTGCTGAGGGGGCGAGAGGCTACAATGAGCAGTTCTTC	CSAEGARGYNEQFF
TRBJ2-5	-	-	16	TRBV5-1	TGCGCCAGCAGCACCAGACAACAGGGACTTGGGGAGACCCAGTACTTC	CASSTRQQGLGETQYF
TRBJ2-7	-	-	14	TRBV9	TGTGCCAGCTCTACCGGGGACTGGGGTGGCGAGCAGTACTTC	CASSTGDWGGEQYF
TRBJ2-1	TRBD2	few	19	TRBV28	TGTGCCAGCATGCCGACGGGACTAGCGGGAGGACAATCCTACAATGAGCAGTTCTTC	CASMPTGLAGGQSYNEQFF
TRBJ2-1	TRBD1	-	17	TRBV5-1	TGCGCCAGCAGCTTGGCCGGCGTGGGACAGGAGTACAATGAGCAGTTCTTC	CASSLAGVGQEYNEQFF
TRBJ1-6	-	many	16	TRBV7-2	TGTGCCAGCAGCTTAGGTAGTCCAGGGGATAACTCACCCCTCCACTTT	CASSLGSPGDNSPLHF